The sequence of this T cell receptor beta chain was determined in a study of response to subunit inactivated influenza vaccine. This clonotype came up many times. One entry per CDR3 protein, called by TCRdb with MiXCR from the RT-PCR reads. The sample consists of 170,000 or so distinct CDR3 sequences, approximately 11% of them appearing once. The length of the CDR3 is 13 residues. Germline V gene data show CDR1 as MNHEY and CDR2 as SVGAGI. With V trimmed by 0 bases and J by 8 bases, 1 base remained unmatched. The sequencing used CD8+ T cells sorted from PBMCs, collected less than 30 months after vaccination. This receptor was identified in a man aged 50 to 69 who received an inactivated influenza vaccine. This chain connects TRBV6-5 to TRBJ2-1; 7 bases line up with TRBD1. The CDR3 region is CASSYSGTDEQFF. The CDR3, as DNA: TGTGCCAGCAGTTACTCTGGGACAGATGAGCAGTTCTTC.